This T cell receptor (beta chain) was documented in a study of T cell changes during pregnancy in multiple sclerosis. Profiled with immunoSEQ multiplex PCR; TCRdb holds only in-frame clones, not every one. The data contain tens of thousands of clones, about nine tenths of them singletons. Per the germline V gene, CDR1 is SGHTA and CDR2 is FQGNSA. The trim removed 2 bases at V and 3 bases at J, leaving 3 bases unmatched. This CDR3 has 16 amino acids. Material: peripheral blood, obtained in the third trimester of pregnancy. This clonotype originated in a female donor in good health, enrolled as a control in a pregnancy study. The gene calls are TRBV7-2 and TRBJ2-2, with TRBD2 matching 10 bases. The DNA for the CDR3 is TGTGCCAGCAGCTTACATAGCGGGGGGCACACCGGGGAGCTGTTTTTT. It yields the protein CASSLHSGGHTGELFF.